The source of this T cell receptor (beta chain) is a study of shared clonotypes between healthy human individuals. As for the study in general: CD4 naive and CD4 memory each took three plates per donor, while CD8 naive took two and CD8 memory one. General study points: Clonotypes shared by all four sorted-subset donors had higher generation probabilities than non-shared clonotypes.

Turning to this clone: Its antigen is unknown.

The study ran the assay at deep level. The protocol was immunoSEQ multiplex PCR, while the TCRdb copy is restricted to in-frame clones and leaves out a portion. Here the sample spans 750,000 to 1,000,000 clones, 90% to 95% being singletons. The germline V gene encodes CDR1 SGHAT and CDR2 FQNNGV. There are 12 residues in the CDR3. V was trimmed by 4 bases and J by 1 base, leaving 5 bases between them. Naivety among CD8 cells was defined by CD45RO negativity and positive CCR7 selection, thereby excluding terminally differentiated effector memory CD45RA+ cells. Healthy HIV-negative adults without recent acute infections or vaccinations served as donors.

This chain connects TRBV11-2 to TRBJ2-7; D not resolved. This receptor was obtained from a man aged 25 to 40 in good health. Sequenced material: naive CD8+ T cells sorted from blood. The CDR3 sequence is CASSYQSYEQYF. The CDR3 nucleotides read TGTGCCAGCAGCTACCAGTCCTACGAGCAGTACTTC.